What follows describes a single T cell receptor (beta chain). The antigen remains unidentified. Assay used: immunoSEQ multiplex PCR; TCRdb lists only in-frame clones, some missing. The sample yields about 90,000 clones, 88% seen once. The entry originates in a study of T cell responses to AZD1222 COVID-19 vaccine. Whole-study results and caveats: Mapped onto spike, vaccine-associated CD4 TCRs spanned it and were dominant at 160-218 and 743-854. Reportedly, nearly half of unique spike TCRs recognized epitopes outside B.1.351/B.1.1.7 mutations. Donor demographics were predominantly white British with a female majority; clonal diversity may be underestimated.

The CDR3 runs 13 residues. Germline CDR1 reads MRHNA; CDR2 reads SNTAGT. The V and J ends lost 6 bases and 3 bases respectively, with 11 bases between them. This TCR derives from an adult in good health. Source: peripheral blood, taken on day 0 of MenACWY control vaccination. The genes are TRBV6-4 and TRBJ2-5, with D perhaps given as TRBD1 or TRBD2 (5 bases each). The CDR3 DNA reads TGTGCCAGCAGCACGGGGCCTGAAGAGACCCAGTACTTC. This translates into CASSTGPEETQYF.